The 15 T cell receptor beta chains in this list originate from one sample, sequenced in a study of Ad26.COV2.S vaccination and SARS-CoV-2 variants. Here immunoSEQ multiplex PCR was the method, and the copy in TCRdb shows in-frame clones only, minus some. The repertoire holds about 680,000 clones, with 70% to 90% as singletons. The treatment is: 19 received Ad26.COV2.S at low or high dose, single or two shots; roughly five received placebo; per-sample allocation not given. Day 63 after the first injection of vaccine or placebo was the sampling time. The sequenced sample was peripheral blood, obtained in a trial of Ad26.COV2.S vaccine versus placebo. The origin of the receptors is a person aged 18 to 59 who received the Ad26.COV2.S COVID-19 vaccine or a placebo.

The gene calls are TRBV11-2 and TRBJ2-3; D uncertain. CDR3 length: 14 amino acids. V gave up 5 bases and J gave up 4 bases, with 13 bases separating them. Germline-derived CDR1 and CDR2 are SGHAT and FQNNGV. The CDR3 loop is CASSTYLGSDTQYF. The CDR3 region has the DNA TGTGCCAGCAGCACTTACCTTGGTTCAGATACGCAGTATTTT.

The chain is built from TRBV6-1 and TRBJ1-3; TRBD1 matches at 7 bases. Germline CDR1 is MNHNS and CDR2 is SASEGT. Losses at the gene ends were 2 bases for V and 1 base for J; bases not matched to a gene: 5. The CDR3 has 16 residues. DNA for the CDR3: TGTGCCAGCAGTGAAAGGCCCAGGGGGTCTGGAAACACCATATATTTT. Amino acid sequence: CASSERPRGSGNTIYF.

The chain couples TRBV5-1 to TRBJ2-2; 10 positions agree with TRBD2. With V trimmed by 4 bases and J by 5 bases, 8 bases remained unmatched. This CDR3 has 16 residues. Germline V gene lookup returns CDR1 SGHRS and CDR2 YFSETQ. The CDR3 bases are TGCGCCAGCAGCGGATACGGGACTAGCGTTACCGGGGAGCTGTTTTTT. This sequence encodes CASSGYGTSVTGELFF.

This clone came up once. This chain links TRBV5-1 with TRBJ2-1; D remains unclear. V was trimmed by 3 bases and J by 0 bases, leaving 10 bases between them. The CDR3 runs 15 residues. Germline V gives CDR1 SGHRS, CDR2 YFSETQ. CDR3 bases: TGCGCCAGCAGCTCAGACACGAGCTCCTACAATGAGCAGTTCTTC. Amino acid sequence: CASSSDTSSYNEQFF.

The chain combines TRBV7-8 with TRBJ2-2; 11 bases fit TRBD2. Losses at the gene ends were 6 bases for V and 3 bases for J; bases not matched to a gene: 3. Germline V lookup: CDR1 SGHVS, CDR2 FQNEAQ. The CDR3 is 15 amino acids. CDR3: CASSLLAGDTGELFF. The CDR3 DNA is TGTGCCAGCAGTCTACTAGCGGGGGACACCGGGGAGCTGTTTTTT.

The chain carries TRBV3-1 (or the pseudogene TRBV3-2) and TRBJ1-2; no clear D gene. The V end was cut by 5 bases, the J end by 6 bases, with 22 bases between. This CDR3 spans 16 amino acids. From germline, CDR1 is LGHDT and CDR2 YNNKEL (reference sequence). In nucleotides, the CDR3 is TGTGCCAGCAGCTTATATCGACCGGATGGAGCCGATGGCTACACCTTC. Protein product: CASSLYRPDGADGYTF.

The chain links TRBV3-1 (or the pseudogene TRBV3-2) to TRBJ2-4, with D perhaps matching TRBD1 (6 bases). CDR1 is LGHDT and CDR2 is YNNKEL in the germline V gene (reference sequence). The CDR3 has 20 amino acids. V was cut by 1 base and J by 2 bases, with 24 bases left in between. CDR3 residues: CASSQGSGHIVQLTKNIQYF. In nucleotides, the CDR3 is TGTGCCAGCAGCCAAGGATCGGGACATATCGTTCAACTAACCAAAAACATTCAGTACTTC.

V is TRBV10-1 and J is TRBJ2-7, with 9 nucleotides matching TRBD1. V trimming: 1 base; J trimming: 1 base; junction bases outside the gene matches: 2. This CDR3 spans 15 amino acids. Germline assignment: CDR1 WNHNN and CDR2 SYGVQD (reference sequence). Here the CDR3 DNA reads TGCGCCAGCAGTGAGTACAGGGGGCTATCCTACGAGCAGTACTTC. It is translated as CASSEYRGLSYEQYF.

The V gene is TRBV24-1, the J gene TRBJ2-7; tentatively, D is TRBD1 or TRBD2 (6 bases each). CDR3 size: 24 residues. Trimming took 5 bases from V and 0 from J, leaving 40 bases between them. Germline loops: CDR1 KGHDR, CDR2 SFDVKD. The CDR3 DNA sequence: TGTGCCACCAGTGGATGGGGGGCTCCTCACATGACCCTTCGGGATCCACCCAGCTCCTACGAGCAGTACTTC. Amino acids: CATSGWGAPHMTLRDPPSSYEQYF.

The chain employs TRBV4-2 and TRBJ2-7; possibly TRBD2 for D (6 bases). The CDR3 has 15 residues. Looked up from germline, CDR1 is LGHNA and CDR2 is YNFKEQ. V lost 1 base and J 2 bases, leaving 12 bases between the germline ends. CDR3 residues: CASSQGASVAYEQYF. For the CDR3, the DNA is TGTGCCAGCAGCCAAGGGGCTAGCGTAGCCTACGAGCAGTACTTC.

This rearrangement joins TRBV6-6 to TRBJ1-5, with D possibly TRBD1 on 5 matching bases. The CDR3 totals 13 residues. V was trimmed by 6 bases and J by 4 bases, leaving 10 bases between them. Looked up from germline, CDR1 is MNHNY and CDR2 is SVGAGI (reference sequence). As DNA, the CDR3 is TGTGCCAGCAGCGGGGACTTAAATCAGCCCCAGCATTTT. The encoded protein is CASSGDLNQPQHF.

The chain carries TRBV11-2 and TRBJ1-2; TRBD1 might be the D (5 bases). CDR3 length equals 13 residues. Germline lookup yields CDR1 SGHAT and CDR2 FQNNGV. V dropped 1 base and J dropped 9 bases, with 12 bases sitting between them. The CDR3 here is CASSLVLGLSYTF. CDR3 nucleotides: TGTGCCAGCAGCTTAGTCCTGGGACTGAGCTACACCTTC.

The table lists this clone with a count of one. The rearrangement links TRBV14 to TRBJ1-1; no reliable D call. CDR1 and CDR2 (germline): SGHDN, FVKESK. The CDR3 is 17 residues long. V lost 0 bases and J lost 4, with 18 bases in between. CDR3 protein: CASSQEDRRGSSTEAFF. The CDR3 DNA is TGTGCCAGCAGCCAAGAGGACCGGCGGGGATCGAGCACTGAAGCTTTCTTT. Supplemented by reference TRBV14 and TRBJ1-1, the full variable domain reads EAGVTQFPSHSVIEKGQTVTLRCDPISGHDNLYWYRRVMGKEIKFLLHFVKESKQDESGMPNNRFLAERTGGTYSTLKVQPAELEDSGVYFCASSQEDRRGSSTEAFFGQGTRLTVV.

J is TRBJ1-2 and V is TRBV10-3; TRBD1 agrees at 8 bases. From germline, CDR1 is ENHRY and CDR2 SYGVKD. CDR3 length: 17 amino acids. The ends lost 3 bases at V and 5 bases at J; junction bases unmatched: 14. CDR3 protein: CAISDARTGGSGYGYTF. The DNA of the CDR3 is TGTGCCATCAGTGATGCGCGAACAGGGGGATCCGGATATGGCTACACCTTC.

The J gene is TRBJ1-5, the V gene TRBV28, with D perhaps TRBD1 (6 bases). CDR3 length equals 17 residues. Trimming took 8 bases from V and 0 from J, leaving 20 bases between them. Germline V gives CDR1 MDHEN, CDR2 SYDVKM. CDR3 region: CASLGPTGLNSNQPQHF. DNA of the CDR3: TGTGCCAGCCTGGGACCTACAGGGCTAAATAGCAATCAGCCCCAGCATTTT.